A single sample is the source of the 32 T cell receptor beta chains below, sequenced in a study of control samples from healthy donors and cancer patients. Clones were read by immunoSEQ multiplex PCR, and TCRdb kept only the in-frame ones, dropping some. The sample lists about 160,000 clones, about 90% occurring once. Sequenced sample: blood. These TCRs come from a man aged 30-40 years in good health.

The chain employs TRBV5-1 and TRBJ2-2; D possibly uses TRBD1 or TRBD2 (6 bases each). Trimming cost V 0 bases and J 7 bases, with 10 bases left between them. This CDR3 has 14 residues. The V gene's germline CDR1 is SGHRS and CDR2 YFSETQ. CDR3 in amino acids: CASSLAGEVGELFF. For the CDR3, the DNA is TGCGCCAGCAGCTTGGCAGGGGAGGTCGGGGAGCTGTTTTTT.

CDR3 amino acids: CASGTATEAFF. CDR3 coding DNA: TGTGCCAGCGGAACGGCCACTGAAGCTTTCTTT. This sequence joins TRBV7-9 and TRBJ1-1; D is unresolved. The germline gives CDR1 SEHNR, CDR2 FQNEAQ (reference sequence). The CDR3 is 11 residues long. The V and J ends lost 8 bases and 4 bases respectively, with 8 bases between them. The whole variable domain, filled in from reference TRBV7-9 and TRBJ1-1, reads DTGVSQNPRHKITKRGQNVTFRCDPISEHNRLYWYRQTLGQGPEFLTYFQNEAQLEKSRLLSDRFSAERPKGSFSTLEIQRTEQGDSAMYLCASGTATEAFFGQGTRLTVV.

This clone was seen only once. The gene calls are TRBV19 and TRBJ1-3; D ambiguous. Trimming stripped 6 bases from V and 0 bases from J, with 12 bases between. The CDR3 extends over 15 amino acids. From germline, CDR1 is LNHDA and CDR2 SQIVND (reference sequence). CDR3: CASSPADLSGNTIYF. In nucleotides, the CDR3 is TGTGCCAGTAGCCCCGCAGACCTCTCTGGAAACACCATATATTTT. Complete variable domain (other parts from reference TRBV19 and TRBJ1-3): DGGITQSPKYLFRKEGQNVTLSCEQNLNHDAMYWYRQDPGQGLRLIYYSQIVNDFQKGDIAEGYSVSREKKESFPLTVTSAQKNPTAFYLCASSPADLSGNTIYFGEGSWLTVV.

V usage is TRBV5-1 and J usage is TRBJ2-5; a possible D gene is TRBD2 (6 bases). CDR3 length equals 15 residues. Trimming pared 5 bases from V and 4 bases from J, leaving 18 bases between. CDR1 is SGHRS, CDR2 YFSETQ, per germline. The CDR3 region is CASSSRLVGGETQYF. The CDR3 DNA is TGCGCCAGCAGTTCCAGACTAGTGGGGGGAGAGACCCAGTACTTC. Together with reference TRBV5-1 and TRBJ2-5, the CDR3 gives the full variable domain: KAGVTQTPRYLIKTRGQQVTLSCSPISGHRSVSWYQQTPGQGLQFLFEYFSETQRNKGNFPGRFSGRQFSNSRSEMNVSTLELGDSALYLCASSSRLVGGETQYFGPGTRLLVL.

V gene TRBV6-2 or TRBV6-3 combines with J gene TRBJ2-2; possibly TRBD1 for D (6 bases). Germline V CDR1 and CDR2: MNHEY, SVGEGT. This CDR3 comprises 15 residues. Trimming shortened V by 2 bases and J by 4 bases, and 11 bases separated the two germline ends. The CDR3 nucleotides are TGTGCCAGCAGTTACAGGGGGACCTCCACCGGGGAGCTGTTTTTT. It yields the protein CASSYRGTSTGELFF.

The chain recombines TRBV19 with TRBJ1-3; D remains unclear. This CDR3 has 12 amino acids. The V end lost 7 bases, the J end lost 4 bases, and 8 bases lay between the germline ends. The V gene's germline CDR1 is LNHDA and CDR2 SQIVND (reference sequence). The CDR3 nucleotides are TGTGCCAGTAAAAACATCGGAAACACCATATATTTT. Its protein is CASKNIGNTIYF.

This clone has only a few counts. V and J are TRBV6-5 and TRBJ1-5; D not certain. V lost 8 bases and J 2 bases, leaving 16 bases between the germline ends. The CDR3 sequence is 15 residues long. Germline V CDR1 and CDR2: MNHEY, SVGAGI. The CDR3 nucleotides are TGTGCCAGCGGCCCCGGGGTGTCGGGCAATCAGCCCCAGCATTTT. Protein: CASGPGVSGNQPQHF.

This clone was observed a few times. The genes are TRBV9 and TRBJ1-2, with a weak D call TRBD1 (6 bases). Trimming left V 2 bases short and J 6 bases short, with 20 bases between. Germline CDR1 and CDR2: SGDLS and YYNGEE. The CDR3 loop spans 16 amino acids. The CDR3 protein is CASSVESGVPLDGYTF. CDR3 nucleotide sequence: TGTGCCAGCAGCGTGGAGTCAGGGGTTCCTCTGGATGGCTACACCTTC.

J is TRBJ1-1 and V is TRBV11-2; D unclear. The CDR3 consists of 13 residues. V was cut by 4 bases and J by 11 bases, with 17 bases left in between. CDR1 and CDR2 from the germline V gene are SGHAT and FQNNGV. The CDR3 loop reads CASSSGYASTAFF. Here the CDR3 DNA reads TGTGCCAGCAGCTCCGGGTACGCGTCTACGGCTTTCTTT.

The rearrangement joins TRBV18 to TRBJ1-5, with D unclear. Germline V CDR1 and CDR2: KGHSH, LQKENI. The V end lost 6 bases, the J end lost 5 bases, and 11 bases lay between the germline ends. This CDR3 has 13 residues. The CDR3 is CASSDDQHQPQHF. In DNA, the CDR3 is TGTGCCAGCTCTGATGACCAACATCAGCCCCAGCATTTT.

CDR3 DNA sequence: TGTGCCAGCCCCTCGAGGGTGGGAGGAAACACCATATATTTT. Encoded protein: CASPSRVGGNTIYF. The rearrangement links TRBV5-8 to TRBJ1-3, with unresolved D. Trimming pared 7 bases from V and 4 bases from J, leaving 15 bases between. This CDR3 is 14 amino acids long. Germline V gene data show CDR1 as SGHTS and CDR2 as YDEGEE.

V is TRBV5-8 and J is TRBJ2-2, with D unresolved. The CDR3 runs to 9 residues. Germline CDR1 is SGHTS and CDR2 is YDEGEE. Trimming took off 8 bases at V and 6 bases at J, with 2 bases between the two ends. The CDR3 sequence is CASSGELFF. The CDR3 nucleotides are TGTGCCAGTTCCGGGGAGCTGTTTTTT.

The CDR3 spells CASSGGGNEKLFF. CDR3 coding DNA: TGTGCCAGCAGCGGAGGGGGCAATGAAAAACTGTTTTTT. The V call is TRBV28, the J call TRBJ1-4; 7 bases map to TRBD1. The CDR3 runs to 13 residues. The germline gives CDR1 MDHEN, CDR2 SYDVKM. The ends lost 6 bases at V and 5 bases at J; junction bases unmatched: 3.

This chain connects TRBV4-1 to TRBJ2-3; 7 positions agree with TRBD1. Germline V CDR1 and CDR2: MGHRA, YSYEKL. CDR3 length equals 17 residues. The J segment lost 5 bases and the V segment lost 1 base, leaving 12 bases of the junction unmatched. The CDR3 loop is CASSQAGDRVFGDTQYF. As DNA, the CDR3 is TGCGCCAGCAGCCAAGCAGGCGACAGGGTGTTTGGAGATACGCAGTATTTT.

In DNA form, the CDR3 reads TGTGCCAGCTCACCGGTGGGCTATGGCTACACCTTC. It yields the protein CASSPVGYGYTF. This rearrangement joins TRBV18 to TRBJ1-2; unclear D gene. V lost 3 bases and J 4 bases, leaving 6 bases between the germline ends. CDR1 is KGHSH and CDR2 is LQKENI in the germline V gene. CDR3 length equals 12 residues. The complete variable domain, with remaining parts taken from reference TRBV18 and TRBJ1-2, reads NAGVMQNPRHLVRRRGQEARLRCSPMKGHSHVYWYRQLPEEGLKFMVYLQKENIIDESGMPKERFSAEFPKEGPSILRIQQVVRGDSAAYFCASSPVGYGYTFGSGTRLTVV.

The chain joins TRBV10-3 to TRBJ2-5; 9 positions agree with TRBD1. The CDR3 has 15 amino acids. In germline, CDR1 is ENHRY, CDR2 SYGVKD. After removal of 6 bases from V and 1 base from J, the junction contained 6 bases not matched to a gene. The CDR3 is CAISAGTGTQETQYF. The DNA for the CDR3 is TGTGCCATCAGCGCCGGGACAGGGACCCAAGAGACCCAGTACTTC.

The J gene is TRBJ1-2, the V gene TRBV11-2; TRBD1 might be the D (6 bases). In germline, CDR1 is SGHAT, CDR2 FQNNGV. The CDR3 length is 14 residues. With 0 bases removed from V and 4 bases from J, the gap between germline ends came to 9 bases. Here the CDR3 reads CASSLETGVYGYTF. The CDR3 nucleotides are TGTGCCAGCAGCTTAGAGACAGGAGTCTATGGCTACACCTTC. Combining the CDR3 with reference TRBV11-2 and TRBJ1-2 gives the whole variable domain EAGVAQSPRYKIIEKRQSVAFWCNPISGHATLYWYQQILGQGPKLLIQFQNNGVVDDSQLPKDRFSAERLKGVDSTLKIQPAKLEDSAVYLCASSLETGVYGYTFGSGTRLTVV.

About this clone itself: Its ends do not fully match the called genes, so a read error is possible. V and J are TRBV7-2 and TRBJ2-7; 10 nucleotides line up with TRBD2. Looked up from germline, CDR1 is SGHTA and CDR2 is FQGNSA. CDR3 length equals 14 residues. The CDR3 DNA reads TGTGCCAGCAGCCTAGCGGGAGTCAGCTACGAGCAGTACTTC. It is translated as CASSLAGVSYEQYF.

This chain connects TRBV21-1 to TRBJ2-3; the DNA was not compared with TRBD1, the D call given in the table. TRBV21-1 corresponds to a pseudogene. This CDR3 is 20 amino acids long. The CDR3 is CASSNGTPGQGGRWVHTQYF. Here the CDR3 DNA reads TGTGCCAGCAGCAATGGGACGCCTGGACAAGGGGGCCGGTGGGTACATACGCAGTATTTT.

The chain joins TRBV6-5 to TRBJ1-5; D is uncertain. CDR3 length: 14 amino acids. Per the germline V gene, CDR1 is MNHEY and CDR2 is SVGAGI. V lost 2 bases and J lost 0, with 5 bases in between. The CDR3 reads CASSYRDSNQPQHF. CDR3 nucleotide sequence: TGTGCCAGCAGTTACAGGGATAGCAATCAGCCCCAGCATTTT.

The gene calls are TRBV7-3 and TRBJ2-3; a weak D match, TRBD2 (5 bases). CDR1 and CDR2 (germline): SGHTA, FQGTGA. The germline V and J ends were trimmed by 5 bases and 4 bases, with 10 bases remaining between them. The CDR3 extends over 13 amino acids. CDR3 residues: CASSPDSADTQYF. The CDR3 DNA sequence: TGTGCCAGCAGCCCGGACTCGGCAGATACGCAGTATTTT. The whole variable domain, remainder taken from reference TRBV7-3 and TRBJ2-3, is GAGVSQTPSNKVTEKGKYVELRCDPISGHTALYWYRQSLGQGPEFLIYFQGTGAADDSGLPNDRFFAVRPEGSVSTLKIQRTERGDSAVYLCASSPDSADTQYFGPGTRLTVL.

The V call is TRBV16, the J call TRBJ1-1; possible D gene TRBD1, 5 bases. This CDR3 has 13 amino acids. The V gene's germline CDR1 is KGHSY and CDR2 FQNENV. V lost 4 bases to trimming and J lost 3 bases, with 9 bases between them. CDR3 DNA sequence: TGTGCCAGCAGCCCCCTAGGGGACACTGAAGCTTTCTTT. This encodes CASSPLGDTEAFF.

This rearrangement joins TRBV7-8 to TRBJ2-3; D ambiguous. Deletions cut 1 base from V and 4 bases from J, with 6 bases between. CDR1 is SGHVS and CDR2 is FQNEAQ in the germline V gene. The CDR3 has 13 amino acids. CDR3 residues: CASSLDVADTQYF. The CDR3 region has the DNA TGTGCCAGCAGCTTAGATGTGGCAGATACGCAGTATTTT. Full variable domain (rest looked up from reference TRBV7-8 and TRBJ2-3): GAGVSQSPRYKVAKRGQDVALRCDPISGHVSLFWYQQALGQGPEFLTYFQNEAQLDKSGLPSDRFFAERPEGSVSTLKIQRTQQEDSAVYLCASSLDVADTQYFGPGTRLTVL.

The chain joins TRBV21-1 to TRBJ2-2. TRBV21-1 is a documented pseudogene. The CDR3 consists of 16 residues. CDR3 sequence: CASSKGPGPPAGELFF. The CDR3 DNA reads as TGTGCCAGCAGCAAAGGACCAGGACCACCCGCCGGGGAGCTGTTTTTT.

The chain recombines TRBV6-4 with TRBJ2-3, with D possibly TRBD2 on 6 matching bases. CDR3 size: 13 residues. The germline gives CDR1 MRHNA, CDR2 SNTAGT. V was shortened by 5 bases and J by 0 bases, with 6 bases between the two germline ends. CDR3 in DNA: TGTGCCAGCAGTAGCGGGAGCACAGATACGCAGTATTTT. Amino acids: CASSSGSTDTQYF.

V and J are TRBV2 and TRBJ1-5; 11 nucleotides line up with TRBD1. CDR1 SNHLY and CDR2 FYNNEI come from the germline V gene. The CDR3 has 15 residues. With V trimmed by 6 bases and J by 1 base, 2 bases remained unmatched. Here the CDR3 DNA reads TGTGCCAGCAGGGGGACAGGGGGAAGCAATCAGCCCCAGCATTTT. It translates to CASRGTGGSNQPQHF. Full variable domain (rest looked up from reference TRBV2 and TRBJ1-5): EPEVTQTPSHQVTQMGQEVILRCVPISNHLYFYWYRQILGQKVEFLVSFYNNEISEKSEIFDDQFSVERPDGSNFTLKIRSTKLEDSAMYFCASRGTGGSNQPQHFGDGTRLSIL.

This clone was seen only a few times. The V call is TRBV19, the J call TRBJ1-2, with D possibly matching TRBD1 (5 bases). CDR1 and CDR2 from the germline V gene are LNHDA and SQIVND (reference sequence). The CDR3 length is 15 residues. Between the trimmed V and J ends, which lost 2 bases and 3 bases, there was a span of 13 bases. The CDR3 DNA follows: TGTGCCAGTAGTATATGGGGACTGGAAGACTATGGCTACACCTTC. This gives the protein CASSIWGLEDYGYTF.

This sequence joins TRBV12-3 or TRBV12-4 and TRBJ1-2; D not resolved. The CDR3 is made up of 12 amino acids. Trimming took 4 bases from V and 8 from J, leaving 11 bases between them. The CDR3 coding sequence is TGTGCCAGCAGTTATACACGTGGCGGCTACACCTTC. This gives the protein CASSYTRGGYTF.

The chain employs TRBV27 and TRBJ2-3; D perhaps matches TRBD2 (5 bases). The CDR3 sequence is 14 residues long. Deletions cut 1 base from V and 4 bases from J, with 9 bases between. The V gene's germline CDR1 is MNHEY and CDR2 SMNVEV (reference sequence). CDR3 residues: CASSLWRSPDTQYF. In DNA form, the CDR3 reads TGTGCCAGCAGTTTATGGAGGAGTCCAGATACGCAGTATTTT.

The gene calls are TRBV5-6 and TRBJ1-1; D not resolved. V lost 1 base and J 0 bases, leaving 16 bases between the germline ends. This CDR3 spans 17 amino acids. Germline assignment: CDR1 SGHDT and CDR2 YYEEEE. The CDR3 DNA sequence: TGTGCCAGCAGCTTGTTTCTCGCGGGAGTTATGAACACTGAAGCTTTCTTT. Its translation: CASSLFLAGVMNTEAFF.

V is TRBV5-1 and J is TRBJ1-2; 8 nucleotides align to TRBD1. The CDR3 is made up of 17 amino acids. Looked up from germline, CDR1 is SGHRS and CDR2 is YFSETQ. Trimming cost V 0 bases and J 3 bases; bases outside gene matches: 10. CDR3 in DNA: TGCGCCAGCAGCTTGGAAATGCAGGGGGCTGGGTACTATGGCTACACCTTC. Amino acid sequence: CASSLEMQGAGYYGYTF.

This rearrangement joins TRBV10-3 to TRBJ2-5; a possible D gene is TRBD1 (6 bases). Trimming took off 6 bases at V and 2 bases at J, with 10 bases between the two ends. Germline loops: CDR1 ENHRY, CDR2 SYGVKD. CDR3 length: 13 residues. The CDR3 bases are TGTGCCATCAGAGGGCAGGGGCAAGAGACCCAGTACTTC. Its translation is CAIRGQGQETQYF.